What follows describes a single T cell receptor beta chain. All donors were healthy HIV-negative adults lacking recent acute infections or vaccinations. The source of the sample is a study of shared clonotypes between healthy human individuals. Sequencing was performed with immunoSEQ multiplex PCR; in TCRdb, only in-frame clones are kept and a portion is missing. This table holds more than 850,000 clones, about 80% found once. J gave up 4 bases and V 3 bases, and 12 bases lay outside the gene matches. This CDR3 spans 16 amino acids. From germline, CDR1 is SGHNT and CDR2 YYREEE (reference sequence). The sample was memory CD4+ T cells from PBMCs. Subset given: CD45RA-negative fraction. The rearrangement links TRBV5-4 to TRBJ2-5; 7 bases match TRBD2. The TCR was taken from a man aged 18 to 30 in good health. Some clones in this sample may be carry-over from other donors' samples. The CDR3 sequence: CASSSPRAGALETQYF. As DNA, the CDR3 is TGTGCCAGCAGCTCCCCCCGGGCGGGAGCGTTAGAGACCCAGTACTTC.